The 22 T cell receptor beta chains presented below share a single source sample, sequenced in a study of Graves' ophthalmopathy and Graves' hyperthyroidism. RNA transcripts were the source from which TCR beta CDR3 regions were amplified. The first-round RT-PCR employed HTBI primers together with the Qiagen OneStep RT-PCR kit. A multiplex PCR was then performed as the second round. TCRdb analysed the multiplex PCR reads with MiXCR anew, one entry per CDR3 protein. The sample lists about 380,000 distinct CDR3 sequences, 15% seen once, with 7% in the top ten. Input material: peripheral blood. These receptors were collected from a young woman with stable Graves' hyperthyroidism.

This clonotype came up many times. The genes are TRBV5-1 and TRBJ1-6; D may be TRBD1 (6 bases). Germline V gene lookup returns CDR1 SGHRS and CDR2 YFSETQ. The CDR3 extends over 15 amino acids. V shed 5 bases and J shed 6 bases, with 15 bases lying between them. In DNA form, the CDR3 reads TGCGCCAGCAGGCCAACAGGGACTTCTAATTCACCCCTCCACTTT. Amino acids: CASRPTGTSNSPLHF. The variable domain in full, with the rest retrieved from reference TRBV5-1 and TRBJ1-6, is KAGVTQTPRYLIKTRGQQVTLSCSPISGHRSVSWYQQTPGQGLQFLFEYFSETQRNKGNFPGRFSGRQFSNSRSEMNVSTLELGDSALYLCASRPTGTSNSPLHFGNGTRLTVT.

Details on this clonotype: This may come from a read error, since a much larger clone is one base off. The chain carries TRBV6-5 and TRBJ2-5; perhaps TRBD2 as D (7 bases). The CDR3 extends over 15 amino acids. Germline V gene data show CDR1 as MNHEY and CDR2 as SVGAGI. CDR3 sequence (DNA): TGTGCCAGCAGTTACCGAGGGGGGGTCCAAGATACCCAGTACTTC. Its protein is CASSYRGGVQDTQYF.

The table lists this clonotype with many counts. The rearrangement uses TRBV29-1 and TRBJ1-1, with D maybe TRBD1 (5 bases). Germline V lookup: CDR1 SQVTM, CDR2 ANQGSEA. The CDR3 covers 12 residues. Trimming shortened V by 8 bases and J by 3 bases, and 13 bases separated the two germline ends. For the CDR3, the DNA is TGCAGCCTCCTTGGAGGGGACACTGAAGCTTTCTTT. The encoded protein is CSLLGGDTEAFF.

This clonotype was counted at least ten times. The chain combines TRBV6-2 or TRBV6-3 with TRBJ1-2; D ambiguous. The length of the CDR3 is 14 residues. Germline loops: CDR1 MNHEY, CDR2 SVGEGT. The V and J ends lost 0 bases and 4 bases respectively, with 9 bases between them. As DNA, the CDR3 is TGTGCCAGCAGTTACTCCGGCAGTCCCTATGGCTACACCTTC. Translation gives CASSYSGSPYGYTF.

The sample holds many counts of this clonotype. The rearrangement joins TRBV29-1 to TRBJ2-7; 7 positions match TRBD1. Germline V gene data show CDR1 as SQVTM and CDR2 as ANQGSEA. CDR3 size: 14 residues. Losses at the gene ends were 4 bases for V and 4 bases for J; bases not matched to a gene: 10. CDR3 sequence reads: CSVGFPGQRYEQYF. The CDR3 nucleotides read TGCAGCGTTGGTTTCCCGGGACAGAGATACGAGCAGTACTTC.

Of note for this clonotype: A read error is possible here, since a much larger clone lies one base away. The chain carries TRBV5-5 and TRBJ2-2, with D perhaps TRBD2 (6 bases). Germline-derived CDR1 and CDR2 are SGHKS and YYEKEE (reference sequence). The CDR3 loop spans 14 amino acids. Trimming left V 4 bases short and J 3 bases short, with 10 bases between. CDR3 nucleotides: TGTGCCAGCAGCCATACTAGCTACACCGGGGAGCTGTTTTTT. Amino acid sequence: CASSHTSYTGELFF.

This clonotype showed up many times. The genes are TRBV6-1 and TRBJ1-2; D perhaps matches TRBD1 (5 bases). The ends were cut back, 6 bases at V and 4 bases at J, with 12 bases in the middle. Per germline, CDR1 MNHNS and CDR2 SASEGT. This CDR3 comprises 13 residues. The CDR3 protein is CASRSAGSYGYTF. In DNA, the CDR3 is TGTGCCAGCAGGTCAGCAGGGAGCTATGGCTACACCTTC.

The chain carries TRBV2 and TRBJ2-7; a weak D match, TRBD1 (5 bases). The CDR3 has 13 amino acids. Germline V gene lookup returns CDR1 SNHLY and CDR2 FYNNEI. V was clipped by 8 bases and J by 1 base, with 12 bases between them. This CDR3 is CASEDTYSYEQYF. The CDR3 DNA sequence: TGTGCCAGCGAGGACACCTATTCCTACGAGCAGTACTTC.

This clonotype showed up many times. One end of the junction is discordant with germline, which a read error may explain. This chain joins TRBV6-2 or TRBV6-3 and TRBJ2-7, with 7 bases matching TRBD1. This CDR3 has 17 residues. Looked up from germline, CDR1 is MNHEY and CDR2 is SVGEGT. CDR3 in DNA: TGTGCCAGCGGTTACTCCCCGGGACAGCTTCTCCCCTACGAGCAGTACTTC. Its translation: CASGYSPGQLLPYEQYF.

This clonotype was seen ten or more times. This rearrangement joins TRBV6-2 or TRBV6-3 to TRBJ1-6, with D possibly being TRBD1 (5 bases). The CDR3 sequence is 12 residues long. Germline V CDR1 and CDR2: MNHEY, SVGEGT. Trimming took off 4 bases at V and 16 bases at J, with 14 bases between the two ends. This CDR3 is CASSLLVGELHF. DNA for the CDR3: TGTGCCAGCAGTTTGCTGGTGGGGGAGCTCCACTTT.

The table lists this clonotype with many counts. The CDR3 loop reads CASSTGAGVRTGELFF. In nucleotides, the CDR3 is TGTGCCAGCAGTACGGGGGCAGGGGTAAGGACCGGGGAGCTGTTTTTT. V usage is TRBV27 and J usage is TRBJ2-2, with D perhaps given as TRBD1 or TRBD2 (6 bases each). This CDR3 is built from 16 residues. CDR1 and CDR2 from the germline V gene are MNHEY and SMNVEV (reference sequence). The ends were cut back, 5 bases at V and 5 bases at J, with 18 bases in the middle.

This clonotype was recorded at least ten times. The V and J genes are TRBV5-1 and TRBJ2-2, with D uncertain. This CDR3 is 16 amino acids long. V shed 1 base and J shed 1 base, with 11 bases lying between them. Per the germline V gene, CDR1 is SGHRS and CDR2 is YFSETQ. The CDR3 sequence is CASSLNPLMNTGELFF. The DNA of the CDR3 is TGCGCCAGCAGCTTGAACCCTCTCATGAACACCGGGGAGCTGTTTTTT.

This clonotype was counted ten times or more. The V gene is TRBV6-5, the J gene TRBJ1-1; unclear D gene. Trimming stripped 4 bases from V and 2 bases from J, with 17 bases between. Per the germline V gene, CDR1 is MNHEY and CDR2 is SVGAGI. This CDR3 contains 16 residues. The CDR3 sequence: CASSSGRHGYNTEAFF. CDR3 coding DNA: TGTGCCAGCAGTTCGGGCCGACATGGCTACAACACTGAAGCTTTCTTT.

In this sample, this clonotype turned up a few times. The V call is TRBV6-5, the J call TRBJ2-7; perhaps TRBD2 as D (6 bases). The V and J ends lost 3 bases and 1 base respectively, with 10 bases between them. Germline CDR1 and CDR2: MNHEY and SVGAGI. CDR3 size: 14 residues. CDR3 region: CASSYGGISYEQYF. The DNA of the CDR3 is TGTGCCAGCAGTTATGGAGGGATATCCTACGAGCAGTACTTC.

The rearrangement links TRBV24-1 to TRBJ2-5, with a weak D call TRBD1 (6 bases). Trimming shortened V by 1 base and J by 1 base, and 12 bases separated the two germline ends. This CDR3 is 16 amino acids long. Germline-derived CDR1 and CDR2 are KGHDR and SFDVKD. The DNA for the CDR3 is TGTGCCACCAGTGATTTCTCCAGGGACACCCAAGAGACCCAGTACTTC. Protein sequence: CATSDFSRDTQETQYF.

In its sample, this clonotype was seen many times. The rearrangement uses TRBV4-2 and TRBJ2-2; D not certain. Germline CDR1 and CDR2: LGHNA and YNFKEQ. V was trimmed by 0 bases and J by 7 bases, leaving 3 bases between them. The CDR3 runs 12 residues. CDR3 amino acids: CASSQDFGELFF. For the CDR3, the DNA is TGTGCCAGCAGCCAAGATTTCGGGGAGCTGTTTTTT.

Regarding this clonotype: This is likely a read error, given that the CDR3 carries no conserved phenylalanine or tryptophan at its end. It is unclear where the CDR3 begins or ends on the DNA, so no DNA is shown, and the CDR3 is as TCRdb lists it. The rearrangement links TRBV12-3 or TRBV12-4 to TRBJ1-2; the tabulated D call, TRBD1, remains unverified against the DNA. The CDR3 contains 15 residues when both ends are counted. The CDR3 loop reads CASSLRRGPDGGYSL.

This clonotype appeared a few times. The chain employs TRBV4-2 and TRBJ1-1, with D unclear. The CDR3 extends over 15 amino acids. The germline V gene has CDR1 LGHNA and CDR2 YNFKEQ. The germline V and J ends were trimmed by 1 base and 1 base, with 10 bases remaining between them. CDR3 in DNA: TGTGCCAGCAGCCAAGCGCGGGAGGCGAACACTGAAGCTTTCTTT. This translates into CASSQAREANTEAFF.

Ten or more counts support this clonotype. The rearrangement uses TRBV5-1 and TRBJ2-7; 7 nucleotides line up with TRBD1. The germline CDR1 and CDR2 sequences are SGHRS and YFSETQ. This CDR3 region has 14 residues. Losses at the gene ends were 3 bases for V and 5 bases for J; bases not matched to a gene: 8. CDR3 residues: CASSYRQGSHEQYF. DNA for the CDR3: TGCGCCAGCAGCTATCGACAGGGATCCCACGAGCAGTACTTC.

Comments on this clonotype: A much bigger clone sits one base away, suggesting this may be a read error. The chain carries TRBV4-2 and TRBJ1-1; D not resolved. The CDR3 covers 13 residues. V shed 8 bases and J shed 1 base, with 11 bases lying between them. Germline loops: CDR1 LGHNA, CDR2 YNFKEQ. DNA of the CDR3: TGTGCCAGCGGCATCCCCCGGAACACTGAAGCTTTCTTT. This encodes CASGIPRNTEAFF.

J is TRBJ2-7 and V is TRBV7-2; 14 positions match TRBD2. Germline CDR1 SGHTA, CDR2 FQGNSA. This CDR3 is built from 15 residues. Germline trimming cut 4 bases from V and 7 bases from J; bases unmatched to any gene: 6. The CDR3 sequence: CASSYGLAGGGEQYF. The CDR3 nucleotides read TGTGCCAGCAGCTACGGACTAGCGGGGGGCGGGGAGCAGTACTTC.

This clonotype was found many times. The chain links TRBV2 to TRBJ1-6; D gene uncertain. Trimming removed 11 bases at V and 0 bases at J, with 14 bases between. The CDR3 has 15 residues. Germline CDR1 is SNHLY and CDR2 is FYNNEI. DNA for the CDR3: TGTGCCTGCCAACTGGGGAGCTCCTATAATTCACCCCTCCACTTT. Protein: CACQLGSSYNSPLHF.